The clone carrying this T cell receptor (beta chain) has only a few counts. The antigen remains undetermined. These data originate in a study of T cells after yellow fever vaccination. About the study: Preparation of the low-cell-number fractions used SMART-Seq v4 Ultra Low Input. General study findings and limits: It was a small share of clonotypes that appeared in both CD4 and CD8 compartments. Subsequent booster samples again held most clones from primary vaccination (approximately 95% CD4, just under 90% CD8).

CDR3 length equals 17 residues. J gave up 8 bases and V 2 bases, and 13 bases lay outside the gene matches. Germline V CDR1 and CDR2: LGHNT, FRNRAP. A universal primer site and UMIs were added as TCR cDNA was made by 5'RACE template switching. Each CDR3 protein is one row after TCRdb ran MiXCR on the 5' RACE reads. Among around 150,000 distinct CDR3 sequences listed, 6% to 7.5% were seen once. This receptor was identified in a man younger than 30 who received the YFV17D yellow fever vaccine. This chain connects TRBV12-5 to TRBJ2-1; 9 nucleotides line up with TRBD1. The sequencing here drew on CD4+ T cells sorted from PBMCs, taken around 5 days after the first yellow fever vaccination. CDR3 sequence (DNA): TGTGCTAGTGGTTTGACTGCGACAGGGGGAAAAGGGGATGAGCAGTTCTTC. Encoded protein: CASGLTATGGKGDEQFF.